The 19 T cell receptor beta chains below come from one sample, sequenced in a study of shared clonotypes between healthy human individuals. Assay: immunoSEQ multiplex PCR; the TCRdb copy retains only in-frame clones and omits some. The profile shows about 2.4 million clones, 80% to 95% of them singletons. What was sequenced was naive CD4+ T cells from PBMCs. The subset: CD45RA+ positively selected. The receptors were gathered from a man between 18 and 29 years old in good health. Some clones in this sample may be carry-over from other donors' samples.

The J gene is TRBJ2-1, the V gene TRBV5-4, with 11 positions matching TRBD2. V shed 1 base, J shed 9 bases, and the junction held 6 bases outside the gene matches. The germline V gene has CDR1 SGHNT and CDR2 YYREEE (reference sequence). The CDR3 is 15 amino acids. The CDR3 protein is CASSLLASGRIEQFF. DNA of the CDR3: TGTGCCAGCAGCTTGCTAGCTAGCGGGAGGATTGAGCAGTTCTTC. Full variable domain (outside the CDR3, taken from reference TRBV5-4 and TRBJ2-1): ETGVTQSPTHLIKTRGQQVTLRCSSQSGHNTVSWYQQALGQGPQFIFQYYREEENGRGNFPPRFSGLQFPNYSSELNVNALELDDSALYLCASSLLASGRIEQFFGPGTRLTVL.

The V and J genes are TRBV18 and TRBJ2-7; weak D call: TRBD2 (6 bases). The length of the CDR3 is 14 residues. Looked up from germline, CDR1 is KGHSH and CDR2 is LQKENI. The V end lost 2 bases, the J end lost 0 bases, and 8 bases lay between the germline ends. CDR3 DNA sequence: TGTGCCAGCTCACCATTCGGGAGCTCCTACGAGCAGTACTTC. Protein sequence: CASSPFGSSYEQYF.

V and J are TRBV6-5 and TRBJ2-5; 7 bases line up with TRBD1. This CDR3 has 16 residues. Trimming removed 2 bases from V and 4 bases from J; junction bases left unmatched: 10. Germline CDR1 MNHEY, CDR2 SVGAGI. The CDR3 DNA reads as TGTGCCAGCAGTTACAGGGCAGGGGGTCTCCTAGAGACCCAGTACTTC. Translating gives CASSYRAGGLLETQYF.

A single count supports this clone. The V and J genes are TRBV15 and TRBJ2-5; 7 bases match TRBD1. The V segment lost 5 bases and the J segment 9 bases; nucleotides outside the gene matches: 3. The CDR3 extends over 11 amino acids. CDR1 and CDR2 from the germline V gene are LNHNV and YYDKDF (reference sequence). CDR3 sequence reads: CATSRGGPQYF. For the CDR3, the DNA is TGTGCCACCAGCCGAGGGGGCCCCCAGTACTTC.

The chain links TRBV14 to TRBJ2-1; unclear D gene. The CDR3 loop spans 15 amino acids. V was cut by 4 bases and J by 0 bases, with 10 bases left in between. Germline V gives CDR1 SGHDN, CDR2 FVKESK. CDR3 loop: CASSRGRSSYNEQFF. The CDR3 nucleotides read TGTGCCAGCAGCCGAGGCCGAAGCTCCTACAATGAGCAGTTCTTC.

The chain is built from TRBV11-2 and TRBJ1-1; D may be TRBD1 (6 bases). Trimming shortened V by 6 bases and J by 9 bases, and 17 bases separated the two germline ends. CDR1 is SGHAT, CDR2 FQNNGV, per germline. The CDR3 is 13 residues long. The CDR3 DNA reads TGTGCCAGCAGGCAGACCGGGGGGCGAAAAGCTTTCTTT. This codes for CASRQTGGRKAFF.

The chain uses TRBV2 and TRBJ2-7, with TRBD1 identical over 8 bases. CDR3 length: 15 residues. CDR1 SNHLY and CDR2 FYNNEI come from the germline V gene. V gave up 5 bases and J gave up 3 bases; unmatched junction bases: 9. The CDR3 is CASSPGTGKLYEQYF. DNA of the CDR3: TGTGCCAGCAGTCCTGGGACAGGTAAACTCTACGAGCAGTACTTC.

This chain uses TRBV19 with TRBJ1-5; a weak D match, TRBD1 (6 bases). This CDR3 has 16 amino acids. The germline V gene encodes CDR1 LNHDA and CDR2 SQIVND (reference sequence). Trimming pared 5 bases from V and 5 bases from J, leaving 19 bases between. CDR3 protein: CASSRQAATLYQPQHF. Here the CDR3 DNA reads TGTGCCAGTAGTCGACAGGCGGCTACCCTCTATCAGCCCCAGCATTTT. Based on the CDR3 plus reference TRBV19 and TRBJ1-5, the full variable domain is DGGITQSPKYLFRKEGQNVTLSCEQNLNHDAMYWYRQDPGQGLRLIYYSQIVNDFQKGDIAEGYSVSREKKESFPLTVTSAQKNPTAFYLCASSRQAATLYQPQHFGDGTRLSIL.

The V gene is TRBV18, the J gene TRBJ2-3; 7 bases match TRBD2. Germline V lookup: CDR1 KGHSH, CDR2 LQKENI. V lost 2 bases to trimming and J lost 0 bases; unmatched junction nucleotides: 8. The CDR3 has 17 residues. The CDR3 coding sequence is TGTGCCAGCTCACCAAACGGGATTAGCGGGAGCACAGATACGCAGTATTTT. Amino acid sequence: CASSPNGISGSTDTQYF.

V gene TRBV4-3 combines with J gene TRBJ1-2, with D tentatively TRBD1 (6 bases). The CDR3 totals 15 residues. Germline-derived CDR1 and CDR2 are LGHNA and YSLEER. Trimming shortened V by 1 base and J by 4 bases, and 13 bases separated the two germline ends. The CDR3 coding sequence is TGCGCCAGCAGCCAAGGACAGGCTCTGGGCTATGGCTACACCTTC. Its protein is CASSQGQALGYGYTF.

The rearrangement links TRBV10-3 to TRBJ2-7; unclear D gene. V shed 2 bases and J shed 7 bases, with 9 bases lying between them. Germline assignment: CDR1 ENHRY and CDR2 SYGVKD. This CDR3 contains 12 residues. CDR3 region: CAISETSKEQYF. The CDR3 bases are TGTGCCATCAGTGAGACCTCTAAAGAGCAGTACTTC.

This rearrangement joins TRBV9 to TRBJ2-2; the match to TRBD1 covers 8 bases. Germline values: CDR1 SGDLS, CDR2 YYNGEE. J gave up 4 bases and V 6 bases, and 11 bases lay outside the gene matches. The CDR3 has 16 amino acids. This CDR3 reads CASTDHRTGTTGELFF. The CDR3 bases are TGTGCCAGCACTGACCATCGGACAGGGACCACCGGGGAGCTGTTTTTT.

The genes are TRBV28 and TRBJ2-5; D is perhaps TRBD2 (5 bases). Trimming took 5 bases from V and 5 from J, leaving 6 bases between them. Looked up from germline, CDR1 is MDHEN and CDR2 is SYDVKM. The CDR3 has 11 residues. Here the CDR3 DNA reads TGTGCCAGCAGTGGGGAGGAGACCCAGTACTTC. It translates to CASSGEETQYF.

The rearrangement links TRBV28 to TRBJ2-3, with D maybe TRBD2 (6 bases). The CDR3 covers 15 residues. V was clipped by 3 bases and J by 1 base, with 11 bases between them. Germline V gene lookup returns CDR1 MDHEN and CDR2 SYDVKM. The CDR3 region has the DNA TGTGCCAGCAGTTTCCCGACTAGGGGCACAGATACGCAGTATTTT. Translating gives CASSFPTRGTDTQYF.

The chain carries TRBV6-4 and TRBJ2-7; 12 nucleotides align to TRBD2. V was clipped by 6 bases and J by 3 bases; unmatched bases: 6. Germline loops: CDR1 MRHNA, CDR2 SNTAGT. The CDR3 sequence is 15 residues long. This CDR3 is CASRWTSGTSYEQYF. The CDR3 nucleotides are TGTGCCAGCAGGTGGACTAGCGGGACCAGCTACGAGCAGTACTTC.

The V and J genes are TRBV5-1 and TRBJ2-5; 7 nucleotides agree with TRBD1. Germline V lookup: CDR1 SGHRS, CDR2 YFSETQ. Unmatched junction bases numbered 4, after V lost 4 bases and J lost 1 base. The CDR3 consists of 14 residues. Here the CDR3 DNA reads TGCGCCAGCAGCGTGGGACAGCCCCAAGAGACCCAGTACTTC. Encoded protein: CASSVGQPQETQYF.

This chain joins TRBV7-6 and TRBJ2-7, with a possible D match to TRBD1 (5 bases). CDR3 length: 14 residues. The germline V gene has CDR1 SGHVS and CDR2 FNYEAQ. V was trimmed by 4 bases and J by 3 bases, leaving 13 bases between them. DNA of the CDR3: TGTGCCAGCAGCTCCCTACCCGACAGCTACGAGCAGTACTTC. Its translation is CASSSLPDSYEQYF.

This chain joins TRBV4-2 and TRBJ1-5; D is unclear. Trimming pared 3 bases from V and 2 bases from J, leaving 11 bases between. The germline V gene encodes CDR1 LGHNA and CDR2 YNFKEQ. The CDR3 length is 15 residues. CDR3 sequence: CASSHGSAGNQPQHF. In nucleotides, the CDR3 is TGTGCCAGCAGCCATGGTTCGGCGGGCAATCAGCCCCAGCATTTT.

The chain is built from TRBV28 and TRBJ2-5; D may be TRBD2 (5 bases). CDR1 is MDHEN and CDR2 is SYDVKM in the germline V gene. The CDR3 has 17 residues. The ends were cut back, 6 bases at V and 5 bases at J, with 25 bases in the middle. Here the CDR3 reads CASSSRTGSTLLETQYF. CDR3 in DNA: TGTGCCAGCAGCTCAAGGACTGGGAGTACTCTCTTGGAGACCCAGTACTTC.